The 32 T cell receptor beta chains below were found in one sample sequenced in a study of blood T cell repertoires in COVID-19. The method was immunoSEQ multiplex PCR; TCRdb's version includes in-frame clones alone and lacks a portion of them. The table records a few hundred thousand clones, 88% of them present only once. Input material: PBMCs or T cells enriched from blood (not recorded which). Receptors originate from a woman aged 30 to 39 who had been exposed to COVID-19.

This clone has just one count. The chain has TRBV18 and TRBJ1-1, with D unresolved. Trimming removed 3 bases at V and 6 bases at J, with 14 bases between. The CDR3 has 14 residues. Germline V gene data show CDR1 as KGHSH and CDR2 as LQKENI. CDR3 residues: CASSPHRDFAEAFF. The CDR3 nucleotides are TGTGCCAGCTCACCTCACCGGGATTTTGCTGAAGCTTTCTTT. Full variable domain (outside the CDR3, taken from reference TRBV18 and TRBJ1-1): NAGVMQNPRHLVRRRGQEARLRCSPMKGHSHVYWYRQLPEEGLKFMVYLQKENIIDESGMPKERFSAEFPKEGPSILRIQQVVRGDSAAYFCASSPHRDFAEAFFGQGTRLTVV.

This CDR3 reads CATRSWDRVKGYTF. The CDR3 DNA follows: TGTGCCACCCGCTCTTGGGACAGGGTAAAAGGCTACACCTTC. V usage is TRBV24-1 and J usage is TRBJ1-2, with 9 nucleotides matching TRBD1. CDR3 length equals 14 residues. The V and J ends lost 9 bases and 8 bases, in that order; junction bases with no gene match: 12. Germline V gene lookup returns CDR1 KGHDR and CDR2 SFDVKD.

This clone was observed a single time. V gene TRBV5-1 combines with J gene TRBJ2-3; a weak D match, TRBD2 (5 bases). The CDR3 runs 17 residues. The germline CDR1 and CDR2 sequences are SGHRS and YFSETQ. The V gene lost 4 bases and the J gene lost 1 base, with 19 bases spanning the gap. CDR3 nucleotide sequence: TGCGCCAGCAGCCCGGGGTTAGAAGGGTATGGCACAGATACGCAGTATTTT. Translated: CASSPGLEGYGTDTQYF.

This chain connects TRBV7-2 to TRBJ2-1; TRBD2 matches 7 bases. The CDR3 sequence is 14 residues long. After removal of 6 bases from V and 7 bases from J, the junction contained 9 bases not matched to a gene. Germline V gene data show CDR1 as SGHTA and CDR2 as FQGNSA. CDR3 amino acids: CASSPRLAGNEQFF. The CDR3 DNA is TGTGCCAGCAGTCCAAGACTAGCAGGTAATGAGCAGTTCTTC.

This CDR3 reads CASSWGGLAGGLEQYF. For the CDR3, the DNA is TGTGCCAGCAGCTGGGGAGGACTAGCGGGAGGGCTCGAGCAGTACTTC. The chain recombines TRBV5-8 with TRBJ2-7; the match to TRBD2 covers 15 bases. Germline assignment: CDR1 SGHTS and CDR2 YDEGEE. The CDR3 length is 16 residues. Losses at the gene ends were 3 bases for V and 6 bases for J; bases not matched to a gene: 7.

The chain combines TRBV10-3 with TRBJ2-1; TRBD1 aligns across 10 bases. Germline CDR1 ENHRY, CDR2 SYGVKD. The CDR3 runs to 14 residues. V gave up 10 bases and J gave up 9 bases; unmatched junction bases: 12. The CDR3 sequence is CATASGQGGFEQFF. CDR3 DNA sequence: TGTGCCACCGCTTCCGGACAGGGGGGGTTTGAGCAGTTCTTC.

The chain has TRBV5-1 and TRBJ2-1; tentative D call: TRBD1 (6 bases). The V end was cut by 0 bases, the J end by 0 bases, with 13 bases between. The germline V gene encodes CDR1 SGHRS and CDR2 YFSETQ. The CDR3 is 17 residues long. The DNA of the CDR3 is TGCGCCAGCAGCTTGGCCGGACAGAGAAGCTCCTACAATGAGCAGTTCTTC. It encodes CASSLAGQRSSYNEQFF.

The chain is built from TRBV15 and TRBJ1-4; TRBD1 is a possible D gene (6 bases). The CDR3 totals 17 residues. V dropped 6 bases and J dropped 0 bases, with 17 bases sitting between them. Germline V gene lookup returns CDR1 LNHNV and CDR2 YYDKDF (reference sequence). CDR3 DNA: TGTGCCACCAGATTTGGACAGAAGTCTGCAACTAATGAAAAACTGTTTTTT. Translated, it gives CATRFGQKSATNEKLFF.

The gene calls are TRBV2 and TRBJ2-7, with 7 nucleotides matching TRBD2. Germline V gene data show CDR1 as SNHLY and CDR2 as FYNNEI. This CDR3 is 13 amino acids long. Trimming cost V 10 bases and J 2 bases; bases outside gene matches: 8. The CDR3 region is CATWGEGTYEQYF. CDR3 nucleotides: TGTGCCACTTGGGGGGAGGGTACCTACGAGCAGTACTTC.

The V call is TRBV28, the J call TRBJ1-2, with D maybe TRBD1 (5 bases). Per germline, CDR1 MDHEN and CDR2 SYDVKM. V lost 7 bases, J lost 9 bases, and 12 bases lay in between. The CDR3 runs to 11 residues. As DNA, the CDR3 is TGTGCCAGCACCTTACGGGGGAGCTACACCTTC. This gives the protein CASTLRGSYTF.

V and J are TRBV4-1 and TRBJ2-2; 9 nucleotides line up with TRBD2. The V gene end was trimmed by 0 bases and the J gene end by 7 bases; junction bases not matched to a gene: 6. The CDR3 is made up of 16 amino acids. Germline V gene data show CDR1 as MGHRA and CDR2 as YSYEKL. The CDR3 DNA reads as TGCGCCAGCAGCCAAGAGACGCTAGCGGGGAACGGGGAGCTGTTTTTT. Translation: CASSQETLAGNGELFF.

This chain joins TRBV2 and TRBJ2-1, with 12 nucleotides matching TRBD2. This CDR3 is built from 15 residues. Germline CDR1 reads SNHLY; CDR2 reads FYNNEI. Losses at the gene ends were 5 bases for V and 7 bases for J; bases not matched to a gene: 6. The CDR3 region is CASSSTSGSQNEQFF. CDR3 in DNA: TGTGCCAGCAGTTCGACTAGCGGGAGTCAAAATGAGCAGTTCTTC. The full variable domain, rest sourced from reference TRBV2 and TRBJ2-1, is EPEVTQTPSHQVTQMGQEVILRCVPISNHLYFYWYRQILGQKVEFLVSFYNNEISEKSEIFDDQFSVERPDGSNFTLKIRSTKLEDSAMYFCASSSTSGSQNEQFFGPGTRLTVL.

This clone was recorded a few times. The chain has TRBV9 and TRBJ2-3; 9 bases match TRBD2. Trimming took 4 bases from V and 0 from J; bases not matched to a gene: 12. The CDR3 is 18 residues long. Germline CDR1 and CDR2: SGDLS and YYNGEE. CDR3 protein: CASSPQLAGDLSTDTQYF. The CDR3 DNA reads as TGTGCCAGCAGCCCCCAATTAGCGGGAGACCTGAGCACAGATACGCAGTATTTT.

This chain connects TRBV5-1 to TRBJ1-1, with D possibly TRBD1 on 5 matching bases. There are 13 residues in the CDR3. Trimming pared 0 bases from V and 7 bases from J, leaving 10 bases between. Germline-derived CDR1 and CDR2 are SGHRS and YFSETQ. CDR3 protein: CASSLVRALEAFF. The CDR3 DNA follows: TGCGCCAGCAGCTTGGTCAGGGCCCTTGAAGCTTTCTTT.

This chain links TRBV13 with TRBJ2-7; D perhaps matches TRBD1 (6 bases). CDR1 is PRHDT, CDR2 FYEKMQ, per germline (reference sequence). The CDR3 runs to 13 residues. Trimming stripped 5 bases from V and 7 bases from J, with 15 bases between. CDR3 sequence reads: CASSQSTRGEQYF. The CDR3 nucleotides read TGTGCCAGCAGCCAAAGCACCAGGGGAGAGCAGTACTTC.

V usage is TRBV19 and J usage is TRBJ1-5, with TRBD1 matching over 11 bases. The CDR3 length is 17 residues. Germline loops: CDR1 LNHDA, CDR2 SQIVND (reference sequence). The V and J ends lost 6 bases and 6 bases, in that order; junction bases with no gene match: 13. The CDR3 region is CASRPLSGTGGFQPQHF. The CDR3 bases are TGTGCCAGTAGACCACTCTCCGGGACAGGGGGTTTTCAGCCCCAGCATTTT.

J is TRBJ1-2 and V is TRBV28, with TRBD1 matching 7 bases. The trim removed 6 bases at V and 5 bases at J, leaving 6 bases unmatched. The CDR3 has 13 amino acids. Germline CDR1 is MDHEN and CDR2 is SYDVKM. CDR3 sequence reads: CASSQQGWYGYTF. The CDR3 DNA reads TGTGCCAGCAGCCAACAGGGGTGGTATGGCTACACCTTC.

The CDR3 here is CASSRDSESSGANVLTF. The CDR3 region has the DNA TGTGCCAGCAGCCGGGACAGCGAGAGCTCTGGGGCCAACGTCCTGACTTTC. The V gene is TRBV5-4, the J gene TRBJ2-6; 7 positions agree with TRBD1. Germline V CDR1 and CDR2: SGHNT, YYREEE (reference sequence). The CDR3 sequence is 17 residues long. Trimming cost V 4 bases and J 0 bases; bases outside gene matches: 7. The variable domain in full, with the rest retrieved from reference TRBV5-4 and TRBJ2-6, is ETGVTQSPTHLIKTRGQQVTLRCSSQSGHNTVSWYQQALGQGPQFIFQYYREEENGRGNFPPRFSGLQFPNYSSELNVNALELDDSALYLCASSRDSESSGANVLTFGAGSRLTVL.

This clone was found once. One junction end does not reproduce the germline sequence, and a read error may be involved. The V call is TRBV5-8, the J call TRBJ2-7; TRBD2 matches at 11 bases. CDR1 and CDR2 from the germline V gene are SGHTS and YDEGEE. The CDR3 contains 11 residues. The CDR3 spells CASSHTSGRHF. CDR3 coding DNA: TGTGCCAGCAGCCACACTAGCGGGAGACACTTC.

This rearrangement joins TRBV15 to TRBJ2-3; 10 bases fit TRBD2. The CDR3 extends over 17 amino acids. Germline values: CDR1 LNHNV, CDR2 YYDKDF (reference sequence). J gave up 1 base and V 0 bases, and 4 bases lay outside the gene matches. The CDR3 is CATSRDTGLAGTDTQYF. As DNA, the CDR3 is TGTGCCACCAGCAGAGATACCGGACTAGCGGGCACAGATACGCAGTATTTT.

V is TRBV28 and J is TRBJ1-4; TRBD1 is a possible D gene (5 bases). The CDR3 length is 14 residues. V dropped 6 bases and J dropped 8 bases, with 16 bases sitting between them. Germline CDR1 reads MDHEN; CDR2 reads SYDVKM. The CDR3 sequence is CASRRRQTWEKLFF. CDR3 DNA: TGTGCCAGCAGGCGCCGACAGACGTGGGAAAAACTGTTTTTT.

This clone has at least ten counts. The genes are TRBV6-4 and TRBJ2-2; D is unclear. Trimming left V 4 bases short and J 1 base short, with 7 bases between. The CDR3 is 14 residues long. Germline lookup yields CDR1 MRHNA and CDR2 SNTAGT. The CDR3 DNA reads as TGTGCCAGCAGTGCCCTTATGAACACCGGGGAGCTGTTTTTT. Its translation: CASSALMNTGELFF.

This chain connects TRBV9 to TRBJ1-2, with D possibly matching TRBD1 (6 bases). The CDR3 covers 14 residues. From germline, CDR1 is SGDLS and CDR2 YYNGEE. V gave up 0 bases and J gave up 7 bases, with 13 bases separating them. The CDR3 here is CASSVVAGVGGYTF. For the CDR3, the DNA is TGTGCCAGCAGCGTAGTTGCAGGGGTGGGTGGCTACACCTTC.

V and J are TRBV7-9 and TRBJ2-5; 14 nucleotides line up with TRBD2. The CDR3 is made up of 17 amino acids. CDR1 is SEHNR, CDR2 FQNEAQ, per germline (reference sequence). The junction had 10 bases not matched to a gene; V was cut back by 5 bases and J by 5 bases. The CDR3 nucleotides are TGTGCCAGCAGCATGGTCCCGGGACTAGCGGGAGTGGAGACCCAGTACTTC. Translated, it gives CASSMVPGLAGVETQYF. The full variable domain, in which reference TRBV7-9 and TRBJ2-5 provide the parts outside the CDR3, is DTGVSQNPRHKITKRGQNVTFRCDPISEHNRLYWYRQTLGQGPEFLTYFQNEAQLEKSRLLSDRFSAERPKGSFSTLEIQRTEQGDSAMYLCASSMVPGLAGVETQYFGPGTRLLVL.

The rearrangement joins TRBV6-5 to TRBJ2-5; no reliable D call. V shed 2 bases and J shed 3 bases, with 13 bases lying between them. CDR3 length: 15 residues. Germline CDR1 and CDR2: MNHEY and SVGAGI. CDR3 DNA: TGTGCCAGCAGTTACGATTCGCGGTTTGAAGAGACCCAGTACTTC. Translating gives CASSYDSRFEETQYF.

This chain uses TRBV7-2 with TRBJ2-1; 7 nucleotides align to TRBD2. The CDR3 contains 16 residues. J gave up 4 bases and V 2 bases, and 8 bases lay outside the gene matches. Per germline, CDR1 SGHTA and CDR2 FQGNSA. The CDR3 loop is CASSLSWASGYNEQFF. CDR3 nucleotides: TGTGCCAGCAGCTTAAGTTGGGCTAGCGGATACAATGAGCAGTTCTTC. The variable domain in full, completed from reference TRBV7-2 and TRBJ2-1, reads GAGVSQSPSNKVTEKGKDVELRCDPISGHTALYWYRQSLGQGLEFLIYFQGNSAPDKSGLPSDRFSAERTGGSVSTLTIQRTQQEDSAVYLCASSLSWASGYNEQFFGPGTRLTVL.

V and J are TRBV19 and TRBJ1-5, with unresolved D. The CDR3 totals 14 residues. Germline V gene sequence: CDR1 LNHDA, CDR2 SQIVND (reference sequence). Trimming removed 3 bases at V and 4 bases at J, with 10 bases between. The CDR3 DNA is TGTGCCAGTAGTATGAGGGCACCAAATCAGCCCCAGCATTTT. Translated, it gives CASSMRAPNQPQHF.

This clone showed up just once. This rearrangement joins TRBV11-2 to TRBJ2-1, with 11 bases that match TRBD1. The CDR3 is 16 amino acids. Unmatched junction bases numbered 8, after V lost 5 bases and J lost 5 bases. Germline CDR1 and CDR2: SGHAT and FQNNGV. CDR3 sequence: CASSQPGQGVHNEQFF. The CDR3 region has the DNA TGTGCCAGCAGCCAGCCGGGACAGGGGGTCCACAATGAGCAGTTCTTC.

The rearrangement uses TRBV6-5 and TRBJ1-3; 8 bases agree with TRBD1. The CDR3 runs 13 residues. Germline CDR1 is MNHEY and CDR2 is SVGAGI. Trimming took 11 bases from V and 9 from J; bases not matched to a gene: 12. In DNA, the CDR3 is TGTGCCGCCACGGGTGGACAGGGCCGCACCATATATTTT. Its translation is CAATGGQGRTIYF.

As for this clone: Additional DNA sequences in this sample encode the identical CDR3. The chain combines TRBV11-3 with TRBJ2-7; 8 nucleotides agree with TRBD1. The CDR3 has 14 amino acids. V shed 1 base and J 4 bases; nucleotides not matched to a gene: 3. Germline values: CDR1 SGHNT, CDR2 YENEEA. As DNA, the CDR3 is TGTGCCAGCAGCTTAGCCGGGACAGGATACGAGCAGTACTTC. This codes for CASSLAGTGYEQYF.

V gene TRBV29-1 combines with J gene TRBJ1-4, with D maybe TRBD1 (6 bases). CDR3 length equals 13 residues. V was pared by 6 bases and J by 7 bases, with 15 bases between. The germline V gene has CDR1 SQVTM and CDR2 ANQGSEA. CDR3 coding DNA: TGCAGCGTCTCGAGGGGGACGGGTGAAAAACTGTTTTTT. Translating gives CSVSRGTGEKLFF. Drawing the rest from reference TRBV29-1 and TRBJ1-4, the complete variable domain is SAVISQKPSRDICQRGTSLTIQCQVDSQVTMMFWYRQQPGQSLTLIATANQGSEATYESGFVIDKFPISRPNLTFSTLTVSNMSPEDSSIYLCSVSRGTGEKLFFGSGTQLSVL.

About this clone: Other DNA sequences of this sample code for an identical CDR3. The CDR3 coding sequence is TGTGCCAGCAGCCTTCAGGGATTCTATGGCTACACCTTC. It codes for CASSLQGFYGYTF. The chain recombines TRBV12-3 or TRBV12-4 with TRBJ1-2; D perhaps matches TRBD1 (5 bases). V was clipped by 6 bases and J by 4 bases, with 12 bases between them. This CDR3 has 13 residues.